Sequencing of this TCR beta chain was carried out in a study of blood T cell repertoires in COVID-19 (dated by TCRdb to 2020 to 2021). Some background on the complete study: The collaborator samples originated in the United States, Italy and Spain and spanned the acute and convalescent phases of COVID-19. A freely available public database, intended as a resource for researchers studying the immune response to SARS-CoV-2, is where the repertoires were released. Where available, HLA class I and class II types were obtained from metadata supplied by the sample provider rather than from assay-based typing. The samples were drawn from two sources: the first 160 participants of the ongoing ImmuneRACE study, and 1,000 to 1,500 subjects contributed by 6 global collaborators. The material from the prospective study consisted of cDNA or gDNA derived from T cells, B-cell-depleted T cells, or PBMCs. Subjects who had been exposed to COVID-19, were actively infected with it, or had recovered from it provided the deeply sampled blood TCRbeta repertoires that made up the dataset. Sample metadata almost always included a de-identified subject ID, COVID-19 status, age in years and sex.

Points the paper makes about the study in general: Clinical and demographic metadata were provided uncurated, with the amount varying by source and participant.

From the germline V gene, CDR1 is SNHLY and CDR2 is FYNNEI. The CDR3, from cysteine to phenylalanine, totals 11 residues. The retained sequence is limited to the CDR3, 33 bases, with the frame set at the first base. Between the V and J ends, shortened by 8 bases and 5 bases respectively, the junction contains 7 bases. Comments on this clone: This clone's antigen is unknown. No much larger clone is present one base from it, and per-base qualities are unavailable.

TCRbeta CDR3 regions were amplified from genomic DNA using the immunoSEQ Assay, a bias-controlled multiplex PCR. The study's processing was this. Within the assay, amplification of reference gene primers was used to estimate how many nucleated cells each sample contained. To quantify the absolute abundance of each unique TCRbeta CDR3 rearrangement, sequence reads were collapsed and filtered. For each sample, productive Simpson clonality was calculated as the square root of Simpson's diversity index over productive rearrangements. Imported from immuneACCESS, the table was reduced by TCRdb to in-frame sequences with V and J called. These copies leave out some clones; in studies compared against another copy, an unresolved V gene accounts for under half, and the cause of the remainder is not known. V and J calls and clone size are copied from that table; D and trimming were computed from the DNA. The sample table lists fewer than 120,000 clones, 70% to 90% of them with a count of one. The top ten constitute approximately 3.4% of the sample.

Each collaborating institution followed its own protocols to collect whole blood in K2EDTA tubes. For TCRbeta analysis, collaborators shipped samples in one of three forms: frozen whole blood, isolated PBMCs, or DNA extracted from either of those sample types. The chain employs TRBV2 and TRBJ2-4; perhaps TRBD2 is the D gene, with 5 bases matching. Input material: peripheral blood. This clonotype originated in a woman aged 45 to 65 with acute or convalescent COVID-19. The DNA sequence reads TGTGCCAGCTTGGAGGAAAACATTCAGTACTTC. The encoded protein is CASLEENIQYF.